A single sample is the source of the 29 T cell receptor beta chains below, sequenced in a study of control samples from healthy donors and cancer patients. The data were produced by immunoSEQ multiplex PCR, yet TCRdb's version contains in-frame clones alone and is incomplete. Of some 80,000 clones in the sample, around 92% were seen once. The sequencing sample was made of blood. All receptors come from a man aged 45 to 65 in good health.

The gene calls are TRBV28 and TRBJ1-4; the D is unclear. Germline assignment: CDR1 MDHEN and CDR2 SYDVKM. Trimming took 2 bases from V and 0 from J, leaving 10 bases between them. CDR3 length equals 16 residues. The CDR3 protein is CASSLSRSATNEKLFF. The CDR3, as DNA: TGTGCCAGCAGTTTAAGCAGGTCCGCAACTAATGAAAAACTGTTTTTT.

Comments on this clone: Other DNA sequences in the same sample also yield this CDR3. This chain connects TRBV29-1 to TRBJ2-2; D is possibly TRBD2 (6 bases). Trimming removed 6 bases from V and 0 bases from J, with 8 bases in between. The CDR3 is 13 residues long. Germline V gene sequence: CDR1 SQVTM, CDR2 ANQGSEA. The CDR3 spells CSVGLSNTGELFF. For the CDR3, the DNA is TGCAGCGTGGGACTTTCGAACACCGGGGAGCTGTTTTTT.

The chain couples TRBV13 to TRBJ2-7, with 9 bases identical to TRBD1. CDR1 and CDR2 from the germline V gene are PRHDT and FYEKMQ (reference sequence). J lost 5 bases, V lost 5 bases, and 7 bases had no gene match. This CDR3 has 14 residues. The CDR3 sequence is CASSPGQGPHEQYF. The CDR3 nucleotides read TGTGCCAGCAGCCCCGGACAGGGGCCCCACGAGCAGTACTTC.

The rearrangement links TRBV14 to TRBJ2-5; D gene unclear. CDR1 is SGHDN, CDR2 FVKESK, per germline. The CDR3 covers 15 residues. V lost 1 base, J lost 2 bases, and 11 bases lay in between. The CDR3 DNA follows: TGTGCCAGCAGCCAAGGTCGGGCACTGCAAGAGACCCAGTACTTC. Translating gives CASSQGRALQETQYF. The whole variable domain, remainder taken from reference TRBV14 and TRBJ2-5, is EAGVTQFPSHSVIEKGQTVTLRCDPISGHDNLYWYRRVMGKEIKFLLHFVKESKQDESGMPNNRFLAERTGGTYSTLKVQPAELEDSGVYFCASSQGRALQETQYFGPGTRLLVL.

The CDR3 here is CASSLEGRYMNTEAFF. The CDR3 DNA reads TGTGCCAGCAGCTTAGAGGGCAGGTACATGAACACTGAAGCTTTCTTT. The chain couples TRBV11-2 to TRBJ1-1; no reliable D call. V lost 0 bases, J lost 0 bases, and 11 bases lay in between. Germline-derived CDR1 and CDR2 are SGHAT and FQNNGV. The CDR3 contains 16 residues.

V is TRBV29-1 and J is TRBJ1-1, with D uncertain. Germline V gene lookup returns CDR1 SQVTM and CDR2 ANQGSEA. CDR3 length equals 11 residues. V lost 2 bases to trimming and J lost 3 bases, with 4 bases between them. Here the CDR3 DNA reads TGCAGCGTTGAATCAGACACTGAAGCTTTCTTT. Its translation is CSVESDTEAFF.

The CDR3 nucleotides are TGTGCCAGCAGTTACTCGCGGGGGAGCAATCAGCCCCAGCATTTT. This translates into CASSYSRGSNQPQHF. This sequence joins TRBV6-5 and TRBJ1-5; tentatively, D is TRBD1 (5 bases). The CDR3 extends over 15 amino acids. Looked up from germline, CDR1 is MNHEY and CDR2 is SVGAGI. The V end lost 0 bases, the J end lost 1 base, and 7 bases lay between the germline ends.

This clone has only a few counts. The chain employs TRBV28 and TRBJ1-2, with D uncertain. The CDR3 contains 14 residues. V was cut by 6 bases and J by 4 bases, with 15 bases left in between. The germline V gene has CDR1 MDHEN and CDR2 SYDVKM. The CDR3 spells CASSSPSGFYGYTF. DNA for the CDR3: TGTGCCAGCAGCTCCCCTTCAGGATTCTATGGCTACACCTTC.

DNA for the CDR3: TGTGCCAGTAGTAGTGGGGACTTCCTCAAGTTACAGTATTTT. Its protein product is CASSSGDFLKLQYF. The chain joins TRBV19 to TRBJ2-3; a possible D gene is TRBD2 (6 bases). Germline V gene data show CDR1 as LNHDA and CDR2 as SQIVND (reference sequence). V lost 4 bases and J lost 12, with 20 bases in between. The CDR3 totals 14 residues.

The chain has TRBV6-5 and TRBJ2-5; 10 bases align to TRBD1. CDR1 MNHEY and CDR2 SVGAGI come from the germline V gene. The length of the CDR3 is 16 residues. With 4 bases clipped from V and 5 bases from J, the junction kept 10 bases outside the gene matches. This chain's CDR3 is CASSLDRGASRETQYF. In DNA form, the CDR3 reads TGTGCCAGCAGTTTGGACAGGGGGGCATCAAGGGAGACCCAGTACTTC.

The chain combines TRBV1 with TRBJ1-1; the table names TRBD1, a call not compared with the DNA. TRBV1 is a known pseudogene. The length of the CDR3 is 15 residues. For the CDR3, the DNA is TGCACCAGCCATGGTAACCAGGGATTAGGGACTGAAGCTTTCTTT. Its protein is CTSHGNQGLGTEAFF.

The chain has TRBV4-1 and TRBJ1-1, with 10 bases that match TRBD1. Per the germline V gene, CDR1 is MGHRA and CDR2 is YSYEKL. V lost 4 bases, J lost 5 bases, and 16 bases stayed unmatched. The CDR3 contains 18 residues. The DNA for the CDR3 is TGCGCCAGCAGCCGCGATCCGGGACAGGGGCCGCTGGGGACTGAAGCTTTCTTT. It specifies CASSRDPGQGPLGTEAFF.

The chain recombines TRBV19 with TRBJ1-3, with D unclear. The CDR3 covers 15 residues. The germline V gene encodes CDR1 LNHDA and CDR2 SQIVND (reference sequence). The V end lost 3 bases, the J end lost 0 bases, and 9 bases lay between the germline ends. This CDR3 reads CASSMWSISGNTIYF. The CDR3 DNA reads as TGTGCCAGTAGTATGTGGAGCATCTCTGGAAACACCATATATTTT. Drawing the rest from reference TRBV19 and TRBJ1-3, the complete variable domain is DGGITQSPKYLFRKEGQNVTLSCEQNLNHDAMYWYRQDPGQGLRLIYYSQIVNDFQKGDIAEGYSVSREKKESFPLTVTSAQKNPTAFYLCASSMWSISGNTIYFGEGSWLTVV.

This chain's CDR3 is CATLLGGASDTQYF. In nucleotides, the CDR3 is TGTGCCACCCTACTGGGGGGGGCCTCAGATACGCAGTATTTT. The chain carries TRBV6-6 and TRBJ2-3, with D possibly matching TRBD2 (7 bases). Trimming left V 10 bases short and J 4 bases short, with 18 bases between. The germline V gene encodes CDR1 MNHNY and CDR2 SVGAGI (reference sequence). This CDR3 is 14 amino acids long.

The chain uses TRBV11-3 and TRBJ2-3; 8 nucleotides match TRBD2. Germline CDR1 and CDR2: SGHNT and YENEEA. V lost 6 bases and J lost 3; bases outside the gene matches: 11. The CDR3 runs 16 residues. CDR3 protein: CASSQGLGKITDTQYF. The CDR3 coding sequence is TGTGCCAGCAGTCAGGGACTAGGAAAGATTACAGATACGCAGTATTTT.

The CDR3: CSASVQATGTDTQYF. Written as DNA, the CDR3 is TGCAGTGCTAGTGTACAGGCGACGGGCACAGATACGCAGTATTTT. This sequence joins TRBV20-1 and TRBJ2-3, with D maybe TRBD1 (5 bases). Germline CDR1 is DFQATT and CDR2 is SNEGSKA (reference sequence). This CDR3 spans 15 amino acids. Trimming pared 3 bases from V and 1 base from J, leaving 14 bases between.

The chain links TRBV19 to TRBJ1-1; 12 nucleotides match TRBD1. Germline CDR1 reads LNHDA; CDR2 reads SQIVND (reference sequence). The CDR3 extends over 14 amino acids. The V segment lost 8 bases and the J segment 5 bases; nucleotides outside the gene matches: 6. The CDR3 is CASAGTGGITEAFF. The CDR3 nucleotides are TGTGCCAGTGCCGGGACAGGGGGCATTACTGAAGCTTTCTTT. The full variable domain, in which reference TRBV19 and TRBJ1-1 provide the parts outside the CDR3, is DGGITQSPKYLFRKEGQNVTLSCEQNLNHDAMYWYRQDPGQGLRLIYYSQIVNDFQKGDIAEGYSVSREKKESFPLTVTSAQKNPTAFYLCASAGTGGITEAFFGQGTRLTVV.

The V call is TRBV7-9, the J call TRBJ2-5; no clear D. The CDR3 runs to 14 residues. Germline V gene data show CDR1 as SEHNR and CDR2 as FQNEAQ (reference sequence). Between the trimmed V and J ends, which lost 2 bases and 0 bases, there was a span of 7 bases. The CDR3 spells CASSLLEHQETQYF. Here the CDR3 DNA reads TGTGCCAGCAGCTTATTGGAGCACCAAGAGACCCAGTACTTC.

The sample holds a few counts of this clone. V and J are TRBV19 and TRBJ1-5, with D perhaps matching TRBD1 (6 bases). The CDR3 sequence is 14 residues long. Deletions cut 4 bases from V and 5 bases from J, with 12 bases between. Germline V gene sequence: CDR1 LNHDA, CDR2 SQIVND (reference sequence). CDR3 amino acids: CASSSRDTDQPQHF. The CDR3 bases are TGTGCCAGTAGTAGTAGGGACACTGATCAGCCCCAGCATTTT.

The V and J genes are TRBV5-1 and TRBJ2-7; D remains unclear. The CDR3 consists of 17 residues. Germline V gives CDR1 SGHRS, CDR2 YFSETQ. Trimming pared 0 bases from V and 2 bases from J, leaving 18 bases between. The CDR3 DNA reads as TGCGCCAGCAGCTTGGGGTTATCGGGCCCGACTCCCTACGAGCAGTACTTC. It specifies CASSLGLSGPTPYEQYF. Together with reference TRBV5-1 and TRBJ2-7, the CDR3 gives the full variable domain: KAGVTQTPRYLIKTRGQQVTLSCSPISGHRSVSWYQQTPGQGLQFLFEYFSETQRNKGNFPGRFSGRQFSNSRSEMNVSTLELGDSALYLCASSLGLSGPTPYEQYFGPGTRLTVT.

The chain has TRBV30 and TRBJ2-7; D is undetermined. The CDR3 totals 12 residues. The V gene's germline CDR1 is GTSNPN and CDR2 SVGIG (reference sequence). V was shortened by 0 bases and J by 6 bases, with 9 bases between the two germline ends. DNA for the CDR3: TGTGCCTGGAGTGTAAGTAGGGCCGAGCAGTACTTC. Translation: CAWSVSRAEQYF.

The CDR3 here is CASSIGPMSTEAFF. As DNA, the CDR3 is TGTGCCAGCAGTATCGGGCCCATGAGTACTGAAGCTTTCTTT. The chain carries TRBV27 and TRBJ1-1; D is unclear. V lost 5 bases to trimming and J lost 5 bases, with 15 bases between them. The CDR3 is 14 amino acids. Per the germline V gene, CDR1 is MNHEY and CDR2 is SMNVEV (reference sequence).

The CDR3 region has the DNA TGTGCCAGCAGTTACGACAGGGACTATGGCTACACCTTC. As protein: CASSYDRDYGYTF. The chain is built from TRBV6-5 and TRBJ1-2, with TRBD1 identical over 7 bases. CDR3 length: 13 amino acids. V shed 2 bases and J 3 bases; nucleotides not matched to a gene: 0. Germline V lookup: CDR1 MNHEY, CDR2 SVGAGI.

This clone was detected only a few times. The chain recombines TRBV2 with TRBJ1-2, with 8 bases identical to TRBD1. Trimming removed 6 bases from V and 1 base from J; junction bases left unmatched: 10. The V gene's germline CDR1 is SNHLY and CDR2 FYNNEI. The CDR3 is made up of 16 amino acids. In DNA, the CDR3 is TGTGCCAGCAGACCCCGGACAGGGACCTATAACTATGGCTACACCTTC. The encoded protein is CASRPRTGTYNYGYTF.

The genes are TRBV19 and TRBJ1-1; 8 bases are shared with TRBD1. The CDR3 totals 15 residues. After removal of 8 bases from V and 5 bases from J, the junction contained 13 bases not matched to a gene. CDR1 is LNHDA and CDR2 is SQIVND in the germline V gene (reference sequence). CDR3 sequence: CASGATGAVFTEAFF. In DNA form, the CDR3 reads TGTGCCAGTGGTGCGACAGGGGCGGTATTTACTGAAGCTTTCTTT.

This clone is medium-sized (0.01 to 0.1%) by share. The V gene is TRBV6-5, the J gene TRBJ1-1; D is unresolved. The V end lost 9 bases, the J end lost 10 bases, and 12 bases lay between the germline ends. Germline V lookup: CDR1 MNHEY, CDR2 SVGAGI. This CDR3 has 10 amino acids. CDR3 region: CASMGSTAFF. Here the CDR3 DNA reads TGTGCCAGTATGGGTAGTACAGCTTTCTTT.

This clone counts as medium-sized. V usage is TRBV23-1 and J usage is TRBJ1-1; 12 bases are a match to TRBD1. TRBV23-1 is labeled an ORF, and its function is uncertain. Losses at the gene ends were 8 bases for V and 5 bases for J; bases not matched to a gene: 30. This CDR3 has 22 amino acids. Written as DNA, the CDR3 is TGCGCCAGCGCACTAACCGACGAAAGTCCCGGGACAGGGGGCTGTACAAAAACTGAAGCTTTCTTT. This encodes CASALTDESPGTGGCTKTEAFF.

V is TRBV10-2 and J is TRBJ2-6; 11 bases are a match to TRBD2. Per germline, CDR1 WSHSY and CDR2 SAAADI. The CDR3 runs 17 residues. With V trimmed by 7 bases and J by 0 bases, 5 bases remained unmatched. CDR3 in DNA: TGCGCCAGCATGGGACTAGCGGAAATCTCTGGGGCCAACGTCCTGACTTTC. Amino acids: CASMGLAEISGANVLTF.

This clone was seen a few times. The genes are TRBV30 and TRBJ1-2; D unresolved. V was shortened by 4 bases and J by 5 bases, with 11 bases between the two germline ends. Germline-derived CDR1 and CDR2 are GTSNPN and SVGIG (reference sequence). This CDR3 contains 12 residues. CDR3 loop: CAWTMDRYGYTF. CDR3 DNA: TGTGCCTGGACTATGGATAGATATGGCTACACCTTC.